The rows below give T cell receptor beta chains drawn from one sample of a study of shared clonotypes between healthy human individuals. The table came from immunoSEQ multiplex PCR; TCRdb's copy has only in-frame clones and leaves some out. Here the sample spans over a million clones, more than 75% being singletons. Specimen: memory CD4+ T cells from PBMCs. The receptors shown here come from a man younger than 35 in good health. Some clones in this sample may be carry-over from other donors' samples. The CDR3 runs from the conserved cysteine through the conserved F or W. The D gene is left open where the match is weak.

TRBV28	TRBJ1-3	-	CASSLRAGNTIYF
TRBV9	TRBJ1-4	-	CASSVVAGDEKLFF
TRBV28	TRBJ2-7	-	CASIGGTASYEQYF
TRBV5-1	TRBJ1-2	-	CASSLVSEDYGYTF
TRBV7-9	TRBJ2-1	-	CAVETPNEQFF
TRBV7-3	TRBJ2-1	TRBD1	CASSYTAGTGTYNEQFF
TRBV4-2	TRBJ2-3	-	CASSPRWTDTQYF
TRBV6-5	TRBJ2-7	-	CASSPGRNYMQYF
TRBV9	TRBJ1-1	-	CASSPRVNAEAFF
TRBV4-3	TRBJ1-2	-	CASSQGTGGATGYTF
TRBV27	TRBJ2-5	-	CASSLPGETQYF
TRBV11-3	TRBJ2-3	-	CASSLESGTLGAQYF
TRBV5-1	TRBJ1-6	-	CASSSNQGLGQPLHF